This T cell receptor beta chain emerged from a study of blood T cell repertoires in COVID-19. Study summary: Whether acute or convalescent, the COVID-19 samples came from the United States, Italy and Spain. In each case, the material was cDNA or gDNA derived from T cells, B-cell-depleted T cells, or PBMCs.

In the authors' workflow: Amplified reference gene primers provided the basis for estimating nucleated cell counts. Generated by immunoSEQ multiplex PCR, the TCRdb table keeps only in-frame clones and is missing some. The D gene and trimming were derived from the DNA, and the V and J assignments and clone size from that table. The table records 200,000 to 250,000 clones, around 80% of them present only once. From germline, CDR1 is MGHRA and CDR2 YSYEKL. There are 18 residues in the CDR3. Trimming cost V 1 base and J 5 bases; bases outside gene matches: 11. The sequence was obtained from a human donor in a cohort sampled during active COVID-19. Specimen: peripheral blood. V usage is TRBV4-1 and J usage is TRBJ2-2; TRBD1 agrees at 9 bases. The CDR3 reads CASSQAYGGQGRTGELFF. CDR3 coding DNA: TGCGCCAGCAGCCAAGCCTACGGGGGACAGGGTAGGACCGGGGAGCTGTTTTTT.